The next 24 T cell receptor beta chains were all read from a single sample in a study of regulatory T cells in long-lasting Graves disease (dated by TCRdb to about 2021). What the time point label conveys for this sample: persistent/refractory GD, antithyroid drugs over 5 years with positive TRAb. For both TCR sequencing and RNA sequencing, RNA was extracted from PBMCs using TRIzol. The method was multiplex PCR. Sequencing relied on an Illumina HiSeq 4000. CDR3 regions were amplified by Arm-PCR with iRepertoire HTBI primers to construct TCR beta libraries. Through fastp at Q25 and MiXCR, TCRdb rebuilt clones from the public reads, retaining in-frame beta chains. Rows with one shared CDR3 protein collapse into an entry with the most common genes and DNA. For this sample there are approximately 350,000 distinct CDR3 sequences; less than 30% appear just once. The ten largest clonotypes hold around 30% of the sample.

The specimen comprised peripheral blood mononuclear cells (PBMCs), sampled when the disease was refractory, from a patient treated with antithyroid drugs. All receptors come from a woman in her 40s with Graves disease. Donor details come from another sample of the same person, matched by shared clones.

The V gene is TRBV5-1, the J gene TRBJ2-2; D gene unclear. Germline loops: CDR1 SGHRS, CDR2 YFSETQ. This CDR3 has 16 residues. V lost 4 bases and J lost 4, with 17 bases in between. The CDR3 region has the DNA TGCGCCAGCAGCCTACAGAGATTTCTAAGCACCGGGGAGCTGTTTTTT. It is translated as CASSLQRFLSTGELFF.

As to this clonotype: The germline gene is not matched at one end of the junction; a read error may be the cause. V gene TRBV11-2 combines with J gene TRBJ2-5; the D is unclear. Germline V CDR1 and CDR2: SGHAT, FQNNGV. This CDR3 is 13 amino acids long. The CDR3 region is CASSRAKAETQYF. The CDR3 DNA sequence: TGCGCCAGCAGCCGCGCCAAAGCGGAGACCCAGTACTTC.

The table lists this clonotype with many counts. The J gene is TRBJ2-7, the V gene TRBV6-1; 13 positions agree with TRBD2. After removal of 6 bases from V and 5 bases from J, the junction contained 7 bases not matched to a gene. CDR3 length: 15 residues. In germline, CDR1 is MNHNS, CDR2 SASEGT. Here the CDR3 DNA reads TGTGCCAGCAGGTATACTAGCGGGAGGGCCAACGAGCAGTACTTC. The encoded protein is CASRYTSGRANEQYF.

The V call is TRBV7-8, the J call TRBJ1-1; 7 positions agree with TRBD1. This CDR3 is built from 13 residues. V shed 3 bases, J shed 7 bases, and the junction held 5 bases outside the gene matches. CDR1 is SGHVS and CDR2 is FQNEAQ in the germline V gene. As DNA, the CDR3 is TGTGCCAGCAGCTTCAGTCAGGGGGGTGAAGCTTTCTTT. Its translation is CASSFSQGGEAFF.

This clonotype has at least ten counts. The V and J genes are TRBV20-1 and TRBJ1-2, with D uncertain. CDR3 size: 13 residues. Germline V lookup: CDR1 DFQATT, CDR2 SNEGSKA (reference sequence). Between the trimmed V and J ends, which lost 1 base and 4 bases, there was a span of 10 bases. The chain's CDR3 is CSARGEGSYGYTF. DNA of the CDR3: TGCAGTGCTAGAGGGGAGGGAAGCTATGGCTACACCTTC.

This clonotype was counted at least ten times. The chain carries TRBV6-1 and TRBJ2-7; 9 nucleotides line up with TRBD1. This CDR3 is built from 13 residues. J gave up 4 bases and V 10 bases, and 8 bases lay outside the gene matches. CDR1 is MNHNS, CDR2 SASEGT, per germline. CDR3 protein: CAIDGQGRYEQYF. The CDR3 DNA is TGTGCCATCGACGGACAGGGGAGGTACGAGCAGTACTTC.

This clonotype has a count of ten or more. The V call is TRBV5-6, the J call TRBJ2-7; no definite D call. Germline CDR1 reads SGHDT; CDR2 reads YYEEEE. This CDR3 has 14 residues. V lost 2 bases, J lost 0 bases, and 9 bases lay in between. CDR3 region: CASSLGWGSYEQYF. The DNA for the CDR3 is TGTGCCAGCAGCTTAGGATGGGGCTCCTACGAGCAGTACTTC.

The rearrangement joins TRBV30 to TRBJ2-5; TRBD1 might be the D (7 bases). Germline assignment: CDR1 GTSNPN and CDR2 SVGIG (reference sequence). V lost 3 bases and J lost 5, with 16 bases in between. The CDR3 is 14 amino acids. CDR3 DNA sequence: TGTGCCTGGAGCTTGACAGGGAGGATGGAGACCCAGTACTTC. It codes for CAWSLTGRMETQYF.

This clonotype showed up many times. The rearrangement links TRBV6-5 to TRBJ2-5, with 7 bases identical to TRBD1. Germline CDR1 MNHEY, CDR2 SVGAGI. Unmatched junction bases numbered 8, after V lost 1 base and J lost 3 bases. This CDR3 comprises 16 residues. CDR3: CASSYWPKTGKETQYF. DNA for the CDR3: TGTGCCAGCAGTTACTGGCCGAAGACAGGGAAAGAGACCCAGTACTTC.

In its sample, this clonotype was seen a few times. The DNA for the CDR3 is TGTGCCAGCAGCCCCCGGACTAGCGGGCTATCCTACGAGCAGTACTTC. Its translation: CASSPRTSGLSYEQYF. This chain links TRBV7-8 with TRBJ2-7, with 11 bases fitting TRBD2. Germline V gene data show CDR1 as SGHVS and CDR2 as FQNEAQ. Germline trimming cut 5 bases from V and 1 base from J; bases unmatched to any gene: 7. The CDR3 consists of 16 residues.

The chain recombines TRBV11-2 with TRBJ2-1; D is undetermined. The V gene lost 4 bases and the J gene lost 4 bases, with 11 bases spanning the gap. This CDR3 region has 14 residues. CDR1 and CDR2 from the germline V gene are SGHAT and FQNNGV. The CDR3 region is CASSSFLQYNEQFF. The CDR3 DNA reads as TGTGCCAGCAGCTCATTCCTCCAGTACAATGAGCAGTTCTTC.

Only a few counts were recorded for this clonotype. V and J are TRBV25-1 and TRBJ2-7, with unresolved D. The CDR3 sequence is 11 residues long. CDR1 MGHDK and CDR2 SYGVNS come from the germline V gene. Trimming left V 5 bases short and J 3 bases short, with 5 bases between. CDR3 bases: TGTGCCAGCAGTACCGTCTACGAGCAGTACTTC. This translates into CASSTVYEQYF.

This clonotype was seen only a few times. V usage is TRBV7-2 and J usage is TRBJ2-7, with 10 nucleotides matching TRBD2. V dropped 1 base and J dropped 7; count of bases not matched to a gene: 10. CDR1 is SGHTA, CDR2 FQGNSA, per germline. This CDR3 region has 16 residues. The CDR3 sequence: CASSLVSLAGSGEQYF. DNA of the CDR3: TGTGCCAGCAGCTTAGTCTCACTAGCGGGATCAGGGGAGCAGTACTTC.

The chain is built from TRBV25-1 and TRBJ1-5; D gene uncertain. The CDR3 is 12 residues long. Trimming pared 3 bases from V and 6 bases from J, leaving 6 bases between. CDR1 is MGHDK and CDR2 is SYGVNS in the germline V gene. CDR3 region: CASSEGGQPQHF. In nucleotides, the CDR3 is TGTGCCAGCAGTGAGGGTGGTCAGCCCCAGCATTTT.

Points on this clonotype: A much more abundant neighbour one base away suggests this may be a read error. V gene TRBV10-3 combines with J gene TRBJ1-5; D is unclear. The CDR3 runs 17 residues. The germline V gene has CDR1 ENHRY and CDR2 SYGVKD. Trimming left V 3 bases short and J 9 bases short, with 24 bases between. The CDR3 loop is CAISDHREEGIGRPQHF. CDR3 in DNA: TGTGCCATCAGTGACCACCGTGAGGAAGGGATCGGGCGGCCCCAGCATTTT.

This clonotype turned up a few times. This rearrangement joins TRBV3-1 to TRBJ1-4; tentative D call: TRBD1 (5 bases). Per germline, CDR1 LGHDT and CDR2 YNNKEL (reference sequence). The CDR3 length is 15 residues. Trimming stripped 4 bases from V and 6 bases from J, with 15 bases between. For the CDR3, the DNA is TGTGCCAGCAGCCGGGCCGGGACGGCTTATGAAAAACTGTTTTTT. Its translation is CASSRAGTAYEKLFF.

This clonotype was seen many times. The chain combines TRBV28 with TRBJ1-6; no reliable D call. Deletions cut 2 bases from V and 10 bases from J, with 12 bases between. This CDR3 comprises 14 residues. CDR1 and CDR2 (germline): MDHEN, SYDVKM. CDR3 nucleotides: TGTGCCAGCAGTTTAGACATTTCGGGGTCACCCCTCCACTTT. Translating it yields CASSLDISGSPLHF. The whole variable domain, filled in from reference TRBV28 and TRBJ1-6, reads DVKVTQSSRYLVKRTGEKVFLECVQDMDHENMFWYRQDPGLGLRLIYFSYDVKMKEKGDIPEGYSVSREKKERFSLILESASTNQTSMYLCASSLDISGSPLHFGNGTRLTVT.

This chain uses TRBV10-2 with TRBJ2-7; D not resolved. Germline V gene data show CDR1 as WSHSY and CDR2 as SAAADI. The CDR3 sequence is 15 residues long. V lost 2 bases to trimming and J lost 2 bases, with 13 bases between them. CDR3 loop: CASSEMGRTPYEQYF. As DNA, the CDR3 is TGCGCCAGCAGTGAGATGGGTCGGACCCCCTACGAGCAGTACTTC.

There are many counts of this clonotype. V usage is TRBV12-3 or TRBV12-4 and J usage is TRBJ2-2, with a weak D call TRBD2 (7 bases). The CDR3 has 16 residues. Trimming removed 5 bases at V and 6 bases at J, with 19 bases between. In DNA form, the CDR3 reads TGTGCCAGCAGTCCCTCTAGCGGACCAGGGGCCGGGGAGCTGTTTTTT. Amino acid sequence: CASSPSSGPGAGELFF.

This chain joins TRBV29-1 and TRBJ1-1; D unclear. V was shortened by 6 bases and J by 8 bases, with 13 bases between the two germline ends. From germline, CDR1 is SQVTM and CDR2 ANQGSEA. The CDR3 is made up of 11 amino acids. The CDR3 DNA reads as TGCAGCGTAGTAACCCTGGTCGAAGCTTTCTTT. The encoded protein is CSVVTLVEAFF.

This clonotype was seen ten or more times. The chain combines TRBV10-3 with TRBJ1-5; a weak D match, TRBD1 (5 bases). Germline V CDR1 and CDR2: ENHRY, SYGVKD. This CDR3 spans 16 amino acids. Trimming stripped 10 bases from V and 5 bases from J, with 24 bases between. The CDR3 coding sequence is TGTGCCACTTCCGTCCAGAACCCAACGGGGGATCAGCCCCAGCATTTT. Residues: CATSVQNPTGDQPQHF.

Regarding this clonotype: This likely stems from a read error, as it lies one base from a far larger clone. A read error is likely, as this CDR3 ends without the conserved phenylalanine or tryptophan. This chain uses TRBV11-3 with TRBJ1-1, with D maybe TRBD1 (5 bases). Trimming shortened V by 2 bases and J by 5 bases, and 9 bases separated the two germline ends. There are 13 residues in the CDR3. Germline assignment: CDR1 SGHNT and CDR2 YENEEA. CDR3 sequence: CASSLRGGTEAFS. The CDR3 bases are TGTGCCAGCAGCTTACGTGGGGGGACTGAAGCTTTCTCT.

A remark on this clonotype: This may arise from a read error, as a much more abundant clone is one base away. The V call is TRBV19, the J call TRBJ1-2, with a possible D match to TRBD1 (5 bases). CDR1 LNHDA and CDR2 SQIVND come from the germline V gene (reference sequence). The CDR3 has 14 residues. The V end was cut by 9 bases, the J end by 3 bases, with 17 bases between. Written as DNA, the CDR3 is TGTGCCAGGGCGGGTGGGACCGGTTACTATGGCTACACCTTC. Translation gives CARAGGTGYYGYTF.

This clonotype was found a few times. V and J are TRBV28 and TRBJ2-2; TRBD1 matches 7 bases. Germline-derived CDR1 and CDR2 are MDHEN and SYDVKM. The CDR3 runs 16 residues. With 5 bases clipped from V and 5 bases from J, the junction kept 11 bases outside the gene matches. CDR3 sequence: CASSRAGTVMTGELFF. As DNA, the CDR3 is TGTGCCAGCAGTCGAGCCGGGACAGTCATGACCGGGGAGCTGTTTTTT.